The sequence of this TCR beta chain was determined in a study of breast tumors, draining lymph nodes, adjacent tissues. Findings and limits, study-wide: The data were judged consistent with most tumor T cells coming from lymph node and expanding in tumor.

In the case of this clonotype: Its antigen is as yet unknown.

The CDR3 has 13 residues. Trimming removed 1 base from V and 6 bases from J; junction bases left unmatched: 1. The germline V gene has CDR1 DFQATT and CDR2 SNEGSKA (reference sequence). TCRdb re-called the multiplex PCR reads through MiXCR, storing one row per CDR3 protein. The repertoire holds 15,000 to 20,000 distinct CDR3 sequences, with roughly 60% as singletons. Sequences were obtained from tumor-adjacent breast tissue. This chain links TRBV20-1 with TRBJ2-1, with TRBD2 identical over 9 bases. The clonotype originates from a female donor with breast cancer. Some clones in this sample may be carry-over from other donors' samples. Here the CDR3 reads CSARVSGSNEQFF. The CDR3, as DNA: TGCAGTGCTAGAGTTAGCGGGAGCAATGAGCAGTTCTTC.